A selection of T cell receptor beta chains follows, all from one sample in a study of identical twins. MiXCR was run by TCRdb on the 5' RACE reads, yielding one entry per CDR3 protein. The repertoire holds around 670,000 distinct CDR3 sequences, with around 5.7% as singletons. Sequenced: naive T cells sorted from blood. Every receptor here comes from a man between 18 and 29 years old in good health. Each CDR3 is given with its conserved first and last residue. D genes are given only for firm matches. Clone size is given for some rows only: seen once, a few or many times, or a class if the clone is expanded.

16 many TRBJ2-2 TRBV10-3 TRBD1 TGTGCCATCAGTATGAGGACAGGTTCGGACACCGGGGAGCTGTTTTTT CAISMRTGSDTGELFF
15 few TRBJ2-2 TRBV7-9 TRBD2 TGTGCCAGCAGTCAAGGACTAGTAGGTACCGGGGAGCTGTTTTTT CASSQGLVGTGELFF
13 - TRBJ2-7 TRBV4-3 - TGCGCCAGCAGCCAAGGCGGGGTCTACGAGCAGTACTTC CASSQGGVYEQYF
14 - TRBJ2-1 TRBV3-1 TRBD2 TGTGCCAGCAGCCAAGTACTAGCGGGTAATGAGCAGTTCTTC CASSQVLAGNEQFF
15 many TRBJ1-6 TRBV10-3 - TGTGCCATCAGTGACACAGGAGTTGATAATTCACCCCTCCACTTT CAISDTGVDNSPLHF
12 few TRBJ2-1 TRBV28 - TGTGCCAGCAGTCCGACAGGCTTGTTTGGGTTCTTC CASSPTGLFGFF
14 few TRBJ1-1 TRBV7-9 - TGTGCCAGCAGCTTAGGAGGGGACCTCACTGAAGCTTTCTTT CASSLGGDLTEAFF
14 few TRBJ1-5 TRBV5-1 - TGCGCCAGCAGCCTGGGGGAGGACCATCAGCCCCAGCATTTT CASSLGEDHQPQHF
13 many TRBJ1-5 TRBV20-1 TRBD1 TGCAGTGCCCGGGGACAGGGATGGCAGCCCCAGCATTTT CSARGQGWQPQHF
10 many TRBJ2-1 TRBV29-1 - TGCAGTACAAAGTTGACTGAGCAGTTCTTC CSTKLTEQFF
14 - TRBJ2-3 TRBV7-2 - TGTGCCAGCAGTGCCGCCGGCGGGACAGATACGCAGTATTTT CASSAAGGTDTQYF
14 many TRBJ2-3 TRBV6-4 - TGTGCCAGCAGTTCCTCAGGGGGGGCAGATACGCAGTATTTT CASSSSGGADTQYF
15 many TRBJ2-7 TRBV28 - TGTGCCAGCAGTGCGACGGGGGGCGGTTCCTACGAGCAGTACTTC CASSATGGGSYEQYF
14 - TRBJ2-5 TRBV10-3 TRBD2 TGTGCCATCAGTTCCGGGACTAGTCAAGAGACCCAGTACTTC CAISSGTSQETQYF
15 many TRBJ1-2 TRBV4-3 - TGCGCCAGCAGCTCCCAACTAACAGCTAACTATGGCTACACCTTC CASSSQLTANYGYTF
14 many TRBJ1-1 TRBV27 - TGTGCCAGCAGTTTATCTGCCGGTAACACTGAAGCTTTCTTT CASSLSAGNTEAFF
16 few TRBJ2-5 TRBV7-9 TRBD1 TGTGCCAGCAGCTTAGAGGGAAGAGGGGGCGATGAGACCCAGTACTTC CASSLEGRGGDETQYF
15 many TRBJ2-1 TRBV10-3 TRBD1 TGTGCCATCAGTGACTCCATGACAGGGTACAATGAGCAGTTCTTC CAISDSMTGYNEQFF
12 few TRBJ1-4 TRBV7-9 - TGTGCCAGCAGCCGCCAGCAGGAAAAACTGTTTTTT CASSRQQEKLFF
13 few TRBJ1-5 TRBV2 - TGTGCCAGCGCTGACAGCGTCAATCAGCCCCAGCATTTT CASADSVNQPQHF
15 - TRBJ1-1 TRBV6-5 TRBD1 TGTGCCAGCAGTTACCCCGGACAGGGTACCACTGAAGCTTTCTTT CASSYPGQGTTEAFF
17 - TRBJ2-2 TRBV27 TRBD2 TGTGCCAGCACCGACGGCCTAGCGGGAATCGTCACCGGGGAGCTGTTTTTT CASTDGLAGIVTGELFF
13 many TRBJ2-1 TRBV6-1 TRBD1 TGTGCCAGCAATAGGGACAGGGGGAATGAGCAGTTCTTC CASNRDRGNEQFF
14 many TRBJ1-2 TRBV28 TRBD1 TGTGCCAGCAGTTCCGGACAGGGCGTCTATGGCTACACCTTC CASSSGQGVYGYTF
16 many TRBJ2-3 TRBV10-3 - TGTGCCATCAGTGAGTCTGGCGCTATCAGCACAGATACGCAGTATTTT CAISESGAISTDTQYF
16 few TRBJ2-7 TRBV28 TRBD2 TGTGCCAGCAGTGGACTAGCGGGACTATCATCCTACGAGCAGTACTTC CASSGLAGLSSYEQYF